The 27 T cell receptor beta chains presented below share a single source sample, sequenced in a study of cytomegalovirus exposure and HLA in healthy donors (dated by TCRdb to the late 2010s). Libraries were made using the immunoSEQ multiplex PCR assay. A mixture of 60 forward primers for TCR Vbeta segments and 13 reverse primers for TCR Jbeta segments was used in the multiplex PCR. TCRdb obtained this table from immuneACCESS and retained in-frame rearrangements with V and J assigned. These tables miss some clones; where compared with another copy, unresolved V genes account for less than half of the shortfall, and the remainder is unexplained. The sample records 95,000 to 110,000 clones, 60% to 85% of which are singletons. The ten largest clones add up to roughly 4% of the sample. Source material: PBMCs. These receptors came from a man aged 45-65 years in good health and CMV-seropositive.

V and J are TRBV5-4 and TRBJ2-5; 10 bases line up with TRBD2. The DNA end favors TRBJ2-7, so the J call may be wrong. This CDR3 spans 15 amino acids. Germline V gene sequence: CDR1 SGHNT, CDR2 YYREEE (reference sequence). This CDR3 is CASSLGRAGGYEQYF. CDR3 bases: TGTGCCAGCAGCTTGGGTCGAGCGGGAGGGTACGAGCAGTACTTC.

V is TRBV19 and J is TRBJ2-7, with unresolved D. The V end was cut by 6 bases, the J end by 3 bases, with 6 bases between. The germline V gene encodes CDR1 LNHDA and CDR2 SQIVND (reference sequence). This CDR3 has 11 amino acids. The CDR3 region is CASSTDYEQYF. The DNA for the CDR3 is TGTGCCAGTAGCACAGACTACGAGCAGTACTTC.

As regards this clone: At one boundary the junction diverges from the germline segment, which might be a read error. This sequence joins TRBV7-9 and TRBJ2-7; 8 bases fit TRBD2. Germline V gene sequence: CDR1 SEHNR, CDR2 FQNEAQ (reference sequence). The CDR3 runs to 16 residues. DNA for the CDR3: TGTTCCAGCAGCTTAATCAGGAGCGGGAGTCTCAACGAGCAGTACTTC. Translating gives CSSSLIRSGSLNEQYF.

This chain's CDR3 is CASRRGNLEQYF. CDR3 in DNA: TGTGCCAGCAGGCGAGGGAACCTCGAGCAGTACTTC. This chain connects TRBV6-4 to TRBJ2-7; D possibly corresponds to TRBD2 (5 bases). This CDR3 is built from 12 residues. The ends were cut back, 6 bases at V and 6 bases at J, with 12 bases in the middle. CDR1 is MRHNA and CDR2 is SNTAGT in the germline V gene.

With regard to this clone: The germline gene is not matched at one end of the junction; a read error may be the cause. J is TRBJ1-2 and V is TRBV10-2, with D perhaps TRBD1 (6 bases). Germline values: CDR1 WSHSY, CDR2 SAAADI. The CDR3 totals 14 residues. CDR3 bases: TGCGCCAGCAGTGAGGCCCAGGGGTCACATGGCTGCACCTTC. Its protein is CASSEAQGSHGCTF.

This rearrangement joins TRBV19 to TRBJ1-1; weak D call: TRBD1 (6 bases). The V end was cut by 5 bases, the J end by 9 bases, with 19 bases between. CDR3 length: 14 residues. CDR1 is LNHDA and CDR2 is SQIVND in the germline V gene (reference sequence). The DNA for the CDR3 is TGTGCCAGTAGTTCCCTCGGGACACTGGGTAAAGCTTTCTTT. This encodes CASSSLGTLGKAFF.

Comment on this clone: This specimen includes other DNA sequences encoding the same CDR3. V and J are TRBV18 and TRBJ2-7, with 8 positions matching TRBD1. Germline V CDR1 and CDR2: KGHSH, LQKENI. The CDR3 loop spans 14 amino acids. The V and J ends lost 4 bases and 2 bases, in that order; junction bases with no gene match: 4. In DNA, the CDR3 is TGTGCCAGCTCACGGGACAGGCAGGCCTACGAGCAGTACTTC. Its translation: CASSRDRQAYEQYF.

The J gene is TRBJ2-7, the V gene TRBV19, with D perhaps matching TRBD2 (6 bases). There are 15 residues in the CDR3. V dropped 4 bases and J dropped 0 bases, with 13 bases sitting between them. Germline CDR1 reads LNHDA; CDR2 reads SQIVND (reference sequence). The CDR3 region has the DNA TGTGCCAGTAGTAACCGGGACGGGAGCTCCTACGAGCAGTACTTC. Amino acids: CASSNRDGSSYEQYF.

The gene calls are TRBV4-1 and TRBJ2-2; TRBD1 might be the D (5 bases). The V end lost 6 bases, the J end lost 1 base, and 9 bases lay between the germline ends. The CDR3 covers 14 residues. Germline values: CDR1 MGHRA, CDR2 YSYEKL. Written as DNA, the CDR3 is TGCGCCAGCAGAGATCAGGGGAACACCGGGGAGCTGTTTTTT. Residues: CASRDQGNTGELFF.

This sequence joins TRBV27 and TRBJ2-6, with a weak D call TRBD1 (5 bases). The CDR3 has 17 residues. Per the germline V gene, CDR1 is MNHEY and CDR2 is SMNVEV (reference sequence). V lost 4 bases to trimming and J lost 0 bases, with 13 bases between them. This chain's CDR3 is CASSSRQSLSGANVLTF. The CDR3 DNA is TGTGCCAGCAGTTCTAGACAGTCTCTCTCTGGGGCCAACGTCCTGACTTTC. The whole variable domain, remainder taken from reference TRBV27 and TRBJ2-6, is EAQVTQNPRYLITVTGKKLTVTCSQNMNHEYMSWYRQDPGLGLRQIYYSMNVEVTDKGDVPEGYKVSRKEKRNFPLILESPSPNQTSLYFCASSSRQSLSGANVLTFGAGSRLTVL.

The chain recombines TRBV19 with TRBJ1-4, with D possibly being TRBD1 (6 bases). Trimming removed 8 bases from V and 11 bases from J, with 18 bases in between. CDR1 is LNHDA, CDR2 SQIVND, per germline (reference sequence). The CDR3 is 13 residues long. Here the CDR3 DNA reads TGTGCCAGTCAAAGACAGGACCCCGGGAAACTGTTTTTT. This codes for CASQRQDPGKLFF. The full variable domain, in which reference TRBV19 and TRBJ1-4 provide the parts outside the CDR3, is DGGITQSPKYLFRKEGQNVTLSCEQNLNHDAMYWYRQDPGQGLRLIYYSQIVNDFQKGDIAEGYSVSREKKESFPLTVTSAQKNPTAFYLCASQRQDPGKLFFGSGTQLSVL.

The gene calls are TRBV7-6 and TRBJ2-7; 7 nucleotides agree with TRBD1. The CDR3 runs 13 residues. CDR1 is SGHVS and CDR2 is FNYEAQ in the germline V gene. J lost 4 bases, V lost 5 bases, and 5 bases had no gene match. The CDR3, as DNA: TGTGCCAGCAGCCGGGACAGATTGTACGAGCAGTACTTC. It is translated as CASSRDRLYEQYF.

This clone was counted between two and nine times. CDR3 in amino acids: CASRGTSGRKVDTQYF. In DNA, the CDR3 is TGCGCCAGCAGGGGGACTAGCGGGAGAAAGGTAGATACGCAGTATTTT. V is TRBV5-1 and J is TRBJ2-3, with 14 nucleotides matching TRBD2. Germline V gene lookup returns CDR1 SGHRS and CDR2 YFSETQ. V trimming: 5 bases; J trimming: 5 bases; junction bases outside the gene matches: 7. The CDR3 has 16 residues.

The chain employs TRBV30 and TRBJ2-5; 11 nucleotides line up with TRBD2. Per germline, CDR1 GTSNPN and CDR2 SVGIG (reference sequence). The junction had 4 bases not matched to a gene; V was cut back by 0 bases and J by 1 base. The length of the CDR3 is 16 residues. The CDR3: CAWSVLGLAGQETQYF. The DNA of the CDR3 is TGTGCCTGGAGTGTACTCGGACTAGCGGGCCAAGAGACCCAGTACTTC. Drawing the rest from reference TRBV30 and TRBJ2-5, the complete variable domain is SQTIHQWPATLVQPVGSPLSLECTVEGTSNPNLYWYRQAAGRGLQLLFYSVGIGQISSEVPQNLSASRPQDRQFILSSKKLLLSDSGFYLCAWSVLGLAGQETQYFGPGTRLLVL.

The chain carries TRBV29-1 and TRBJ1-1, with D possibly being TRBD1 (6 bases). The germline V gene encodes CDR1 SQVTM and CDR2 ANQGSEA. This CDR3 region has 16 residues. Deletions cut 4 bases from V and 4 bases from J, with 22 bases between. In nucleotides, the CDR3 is TGCAGCGTTGGGGGGCTAGGATGGGGGACCAGCACTGAAGCTTTCTTT. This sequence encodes CSVGGLGWGTSTEAFF.

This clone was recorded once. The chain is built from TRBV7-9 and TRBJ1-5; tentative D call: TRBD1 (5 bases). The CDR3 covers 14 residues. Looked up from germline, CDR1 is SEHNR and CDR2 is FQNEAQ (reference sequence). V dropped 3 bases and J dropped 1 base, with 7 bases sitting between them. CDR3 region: CASSFQGSNQPQHF. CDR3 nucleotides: TGTGCCAGCAGCTTTCAGGGAAGCAATCAGCCCCAGCATTTT.

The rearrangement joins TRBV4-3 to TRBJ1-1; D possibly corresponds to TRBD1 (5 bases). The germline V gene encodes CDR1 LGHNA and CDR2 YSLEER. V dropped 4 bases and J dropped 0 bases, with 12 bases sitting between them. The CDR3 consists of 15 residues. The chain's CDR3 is CASSRLGQMNTEAFF. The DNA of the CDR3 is TGCGCCAGCAGCCGCCTTGGACAAATGAACACTGAAGCTTTCTTT.

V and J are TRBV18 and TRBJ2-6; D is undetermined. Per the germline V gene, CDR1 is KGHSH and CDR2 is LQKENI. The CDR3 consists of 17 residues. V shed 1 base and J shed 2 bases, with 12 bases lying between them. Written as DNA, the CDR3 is TGTGCCAGCTCACCACTTCCAGGCTCCCCTGGGGCCAACGTCCTGACTTTC. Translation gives CASSPLPGSPGANVLTF.

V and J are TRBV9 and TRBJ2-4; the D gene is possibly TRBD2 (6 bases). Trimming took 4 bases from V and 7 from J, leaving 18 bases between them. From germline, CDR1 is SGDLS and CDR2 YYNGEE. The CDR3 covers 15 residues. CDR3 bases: TGTGCCAGCAGCACCGATGGGACTTATCAGAACATTCAGTACTTC. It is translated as CASSTDGTYQNIQYF.

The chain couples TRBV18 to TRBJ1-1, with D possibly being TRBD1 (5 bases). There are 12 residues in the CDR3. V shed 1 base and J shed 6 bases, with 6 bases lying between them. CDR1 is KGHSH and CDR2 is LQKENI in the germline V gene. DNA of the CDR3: TGTGCCAGCTCACCACAGGGGCCTGAAGCTTTCTTT. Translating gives CASSPQGPEAFF.

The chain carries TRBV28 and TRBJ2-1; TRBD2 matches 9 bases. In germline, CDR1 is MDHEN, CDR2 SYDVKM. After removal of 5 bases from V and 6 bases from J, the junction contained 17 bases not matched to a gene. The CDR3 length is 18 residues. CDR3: CASSLDRASGRSLNEQFF. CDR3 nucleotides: TGTGCCAGCAGTCTAGACCGAGCCAGCGGGAGGTCTCTCAATGAGCAGTTCTTC.

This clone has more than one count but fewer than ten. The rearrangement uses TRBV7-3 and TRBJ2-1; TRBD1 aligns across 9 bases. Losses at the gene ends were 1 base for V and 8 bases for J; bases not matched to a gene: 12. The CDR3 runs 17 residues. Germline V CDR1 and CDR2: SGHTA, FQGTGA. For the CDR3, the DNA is TGTGCCAGCAGCTTAAATGTTGGGGGGACAGGGACCCATGAGCAGTTCTTC. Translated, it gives CASSLNVGGTGTHEQFF.

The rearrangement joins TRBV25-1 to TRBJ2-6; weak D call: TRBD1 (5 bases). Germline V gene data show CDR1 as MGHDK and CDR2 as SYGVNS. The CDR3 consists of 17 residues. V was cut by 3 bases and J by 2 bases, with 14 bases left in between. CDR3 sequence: CASSEAPGRPGANVLTF. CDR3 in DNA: TGTGCCAGCAGTGAGGCCCCAGGGCGGCCTGGGGCCAACGTCCTGACTTTC. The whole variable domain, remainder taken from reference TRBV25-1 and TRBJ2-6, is EADIYQTPRYLVIGTGKKITLECSQTMGHDKMYWYQQDPGMELHLIHYSYGVNSTEKGDLSSESTVSRIRTEHFPLTLESARPSHTSQYLCASSEAPGRPGANVLTFGAGSRLTVL.

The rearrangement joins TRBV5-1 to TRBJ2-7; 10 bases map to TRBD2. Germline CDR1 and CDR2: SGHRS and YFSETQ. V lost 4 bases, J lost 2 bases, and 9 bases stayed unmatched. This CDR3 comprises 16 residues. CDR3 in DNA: TGCGCCAGCAGCCCCGCGGGACTAGCGCCGACCTACGAGCAGTACTTC. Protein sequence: CASSPAGLAPTYEQYF.

This chain's CDR3 is CASSTRGQGYTF. CDR3 sequence (DNA): TGTGCCAGCAGTACTCGAGGCCAAGGCTACACCTTC. The chain links TRBV6-5 to TRBJ1-2; the D is unclear. Trimming took off 5 bases at V and 8 bases at J, with 12 bases between the two ends. This CDR3 has 12 amino acids. The germline V gene encodes CDR1 MNHEY and CDR2 SVGAGI.

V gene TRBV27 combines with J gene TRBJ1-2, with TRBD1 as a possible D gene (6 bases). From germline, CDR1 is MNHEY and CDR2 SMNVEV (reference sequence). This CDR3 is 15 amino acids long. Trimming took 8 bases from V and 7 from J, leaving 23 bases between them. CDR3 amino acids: CASGMVGALGAGYTF. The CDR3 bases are TGTGCCAGCGGCATGGTGGGGGCGTTAGGTGCTGGCTACACCTTC.

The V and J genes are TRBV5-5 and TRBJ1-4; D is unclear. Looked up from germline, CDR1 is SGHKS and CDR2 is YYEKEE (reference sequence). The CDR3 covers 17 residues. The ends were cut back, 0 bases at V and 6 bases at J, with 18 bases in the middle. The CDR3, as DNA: TGTGCCAGCAGCTTGGCCCAAAACTCGTTTTCGGATGAAAAACTGTTTTTT. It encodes CASSLAQNSFSDEKLFF.